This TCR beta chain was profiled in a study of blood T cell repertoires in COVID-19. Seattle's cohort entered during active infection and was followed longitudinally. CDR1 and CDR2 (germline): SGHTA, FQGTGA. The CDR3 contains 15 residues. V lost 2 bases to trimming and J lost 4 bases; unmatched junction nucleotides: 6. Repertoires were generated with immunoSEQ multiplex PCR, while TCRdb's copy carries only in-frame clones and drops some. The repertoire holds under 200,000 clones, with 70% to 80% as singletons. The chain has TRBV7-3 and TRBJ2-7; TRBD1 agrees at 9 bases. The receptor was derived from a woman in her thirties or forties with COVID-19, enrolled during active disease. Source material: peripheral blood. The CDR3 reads CASSLLGQGKYEQYF. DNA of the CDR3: TGTGCCAGCAGCTTATTGGGACAGGGAAAATACGAGCAGTACTTC. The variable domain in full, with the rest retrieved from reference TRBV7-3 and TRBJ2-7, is GAGVSQTPSNKVTEKGKYVELRCDPISGHTALYWYRQSLGQGPEFLIYFQGTGAADDSGLPNDRFFAVRPEGSVSTLKIQRTERGDSAVYLCASSLLGQGKYEQYFGPGTRLTVT.